This TCR beta chain was captured in a study of Ad26.COV2.S vaccination and SARS-CoV-2 variants. Study in general: Administration of Ad26.COV2.S was intramuscular, either once or twice 56 days apart. Study results and limitations: Substantial post-vaccination breadth of spike-specific CD8+ and CD4+ T cell responses was reported.

Germline loops: CDR1 LNHDA, CDR2 SQIVND (reference sequence). Trimming took 5 bases from V and 5 from J, leaving 14 bases between them. This CDR3 spans 14 amino acids. A remark on this clone: Its antigen is as yet unknown.

Treatment defined: some 19 received Ad26.COV2.S at low or high dose, single or two shots; 5 received placebo; per-sample allocation not given. Specimens were obtained on day 63 following the first vaccine or placebo injection. Boston hosted the donor, who was an adult aged 18-55 years. Ad26.COV2.S expressed prefusion-stabilized spike from the original Wuhan strain. The data were produced by immunoSEQ multiplex PCR, yet TCRdb's version contains in-frame clones alone and is incomplete. The sample shows hundreds of thousands of clones, around 88% of them seen only once. The gene calls are TRBV19 and TRBJ2-3; D is possibly TRBD1 (6 bases). The specimen was peripheral blood, collected in a trial of Ad26.COV2.S vaccine versus placebo. The clonotype originates from a person aged 18 to 59 who received the Ad26.COV2.S COVID-19 vaccine or a placebo. This chain's CDR3 is CASSVRTAEDTQYF. The CDR3 nucleotides read TGTGCCAGTAGTGTTCGGACAGCCGAAGATACGCAGTATTTT.